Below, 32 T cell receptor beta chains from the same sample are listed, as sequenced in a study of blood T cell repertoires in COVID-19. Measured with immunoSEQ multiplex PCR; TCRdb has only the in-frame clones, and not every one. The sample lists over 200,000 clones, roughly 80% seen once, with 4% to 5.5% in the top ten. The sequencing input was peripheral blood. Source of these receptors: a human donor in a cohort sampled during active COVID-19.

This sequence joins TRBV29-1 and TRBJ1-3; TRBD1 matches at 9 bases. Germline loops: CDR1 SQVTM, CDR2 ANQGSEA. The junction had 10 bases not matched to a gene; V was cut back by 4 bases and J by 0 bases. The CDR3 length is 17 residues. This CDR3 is CSVVPQQGASSGNTIYF. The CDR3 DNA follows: TGCAGCGTTGTCCCTCAACAGGGGGCTAGCTCTGGAAACACCATATATTTT.

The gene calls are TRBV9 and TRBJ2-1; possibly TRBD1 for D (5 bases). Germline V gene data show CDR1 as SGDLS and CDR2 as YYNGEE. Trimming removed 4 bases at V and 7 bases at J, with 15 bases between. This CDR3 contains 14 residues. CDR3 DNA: TGTGCCAGCAGCTTAGGGGTCCAGGGAAATGAGCAGTTCTTC. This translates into CASSLGVQGNEQFF.

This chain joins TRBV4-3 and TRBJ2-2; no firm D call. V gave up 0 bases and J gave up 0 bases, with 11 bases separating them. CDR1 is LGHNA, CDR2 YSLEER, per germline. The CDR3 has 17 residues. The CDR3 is CASSQDLQSPNTGELFF. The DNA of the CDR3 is TGCGCCAGCAGCCAAGATCTTCAGTCACCGAACACCGGGGAGCTGTTTTTT.

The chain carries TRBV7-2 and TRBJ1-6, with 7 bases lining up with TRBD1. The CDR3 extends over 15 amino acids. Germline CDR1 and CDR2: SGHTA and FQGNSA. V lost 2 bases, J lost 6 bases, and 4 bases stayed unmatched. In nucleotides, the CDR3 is TGTGCCAGCAGCTTAACAGGGGATCCTAATTCACCCCTCCACTTT. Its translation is CASSLTGDPNSPLHF.

CDR3 residues: CAWSSGKRPQHF. CDR3 DNA sequence: TGTGCCTGGTCTTCAGGGAAACGGCCCCAGCATTTT. The gene calls are TRBV30 and TRBJ1-5; perhaps TRBD1 as D (5 bases). Trimming shortened V by 5 bases and J by 9 bases, and 14 bases separated the two germline ends. The CDR3 is 12 amino acids. Per germline, CDR1 GTSNPN and CDR2 SVGIG (reference sequence). The variable domain in full, completed from reference TRBV30 and TRBJ1-5, reads SQTIHQWPATLVQPVGSPLSLECTVEGTSNPNLYWYRQAAGRGLQLLFYSVGIGQISSEVPQNLSASRPQDRQFILSSKKLLLSDSGFYLCAWSSGKRPQHFGDGTRLSIL.

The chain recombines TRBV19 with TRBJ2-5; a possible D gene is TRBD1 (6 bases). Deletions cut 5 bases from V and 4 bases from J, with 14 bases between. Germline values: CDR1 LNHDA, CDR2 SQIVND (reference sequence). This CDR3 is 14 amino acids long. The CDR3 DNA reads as TGTGCCAGTAGTTCCCAGGGGTGGGGAGAGACCCAGTACTTC. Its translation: CASSSQGWGETQYF.

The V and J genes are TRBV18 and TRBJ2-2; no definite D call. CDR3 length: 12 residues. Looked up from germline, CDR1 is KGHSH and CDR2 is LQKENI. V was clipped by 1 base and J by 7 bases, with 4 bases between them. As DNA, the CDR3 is TGTGCCAGCTCACCACTAATCGGGGAGCTGTTTTTT. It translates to CASSPLIGELFF. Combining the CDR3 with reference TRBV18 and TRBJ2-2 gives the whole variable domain NAGVMQNPRHLVRRRGQEARLRCSPMKGHSHVYWYRQLPEEGLKFMVYLQKENIIDESGMPKERFSAEFPKEGPSILRIQQVVRGDSAAYFCASSPLIGELFFGEGSRLTVL.

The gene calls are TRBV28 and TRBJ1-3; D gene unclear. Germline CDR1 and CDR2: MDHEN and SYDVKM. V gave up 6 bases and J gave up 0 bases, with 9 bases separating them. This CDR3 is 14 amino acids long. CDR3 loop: CASSRISSGNTIYF. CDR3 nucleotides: TGTGCCAGCAGCCGTATCAGCTCTGGAAACACCATATATTTT.

The CDR3 DNA follows: TGCAGCGTGATACAGGGGCAGGGAGAAAAACTGTTTTTT. Its translation is CSVIQGQGEKLFF. V and J are TRBV29-1 and TRBJ1-4; TRBD1 matches 7 bases. Germline trimming cut 6 bases from V and 8 bases from J; bases unmatched to any gene: 9. CDR1 and CDR2 from the germline V gene are SQVTM and ANQGSEA. The CDR3 runs to 13 residues.

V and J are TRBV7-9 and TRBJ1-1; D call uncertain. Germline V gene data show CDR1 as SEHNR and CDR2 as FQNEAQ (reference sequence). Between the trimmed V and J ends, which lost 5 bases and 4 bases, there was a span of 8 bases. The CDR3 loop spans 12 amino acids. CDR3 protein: CASSTGGTEAFF. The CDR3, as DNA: TGTGCCAGCAGCACCGGAGGCACTGAAGCTTTCTTT.

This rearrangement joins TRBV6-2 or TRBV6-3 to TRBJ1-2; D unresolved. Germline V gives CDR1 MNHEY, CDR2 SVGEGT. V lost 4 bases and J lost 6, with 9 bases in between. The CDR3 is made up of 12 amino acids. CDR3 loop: CASSWGVDGYTF. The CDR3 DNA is TGTGCCAGCAGTTGGGGAGTCGATGGCTACACCTTC.

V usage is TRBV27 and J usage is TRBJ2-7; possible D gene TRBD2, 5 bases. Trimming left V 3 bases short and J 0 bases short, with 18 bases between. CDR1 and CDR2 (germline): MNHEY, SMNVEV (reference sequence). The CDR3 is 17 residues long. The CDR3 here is CASSFLGARPNSYEQYF. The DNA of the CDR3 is TGTGCCAGCAGTTTTCTGGGAGCGCGACCCAACTCCTACGAGCAGTACTTC.

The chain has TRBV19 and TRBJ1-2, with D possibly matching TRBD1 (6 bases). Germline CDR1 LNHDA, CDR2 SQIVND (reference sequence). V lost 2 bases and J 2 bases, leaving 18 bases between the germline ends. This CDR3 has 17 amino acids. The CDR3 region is CASSIPVVQGHNYGYTF. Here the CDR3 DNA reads TGTGCCAGTAGTATACCGGTCGTACAGGGCCACAACTATGGCTACACCTTC.

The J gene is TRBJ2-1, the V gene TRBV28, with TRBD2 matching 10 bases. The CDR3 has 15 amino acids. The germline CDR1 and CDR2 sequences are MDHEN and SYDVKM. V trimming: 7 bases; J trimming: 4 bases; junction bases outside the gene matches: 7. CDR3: CASTPGTSVYNEQFF. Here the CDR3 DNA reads TGTGCCAGCACCCCCGGGACTAGCGTATACAATGAGCAGTTCTTC.

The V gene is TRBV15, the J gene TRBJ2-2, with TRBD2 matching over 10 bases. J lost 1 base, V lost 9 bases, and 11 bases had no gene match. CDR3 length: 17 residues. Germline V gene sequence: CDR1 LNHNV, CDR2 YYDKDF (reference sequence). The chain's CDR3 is CATQGLAGGWNTGELFF. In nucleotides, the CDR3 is TGTGCCACACAGGGGTTAGCGGGAGGATGGAACACCGGGGAGCTGTTTTTT.

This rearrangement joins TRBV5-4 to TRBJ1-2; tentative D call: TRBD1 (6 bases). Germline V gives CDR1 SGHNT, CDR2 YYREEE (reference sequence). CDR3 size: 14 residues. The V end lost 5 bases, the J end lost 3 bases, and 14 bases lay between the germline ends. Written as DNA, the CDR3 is TGTGCCAGCAGAATTGGGGGGGCGGACTATGGCTACACCTTC. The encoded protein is CASRIGGADYGYTF.

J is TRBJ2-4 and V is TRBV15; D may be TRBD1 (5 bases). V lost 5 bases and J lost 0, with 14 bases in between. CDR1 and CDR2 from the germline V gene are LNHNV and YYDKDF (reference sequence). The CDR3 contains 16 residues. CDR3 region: CATSGRQFLAKNIQYF. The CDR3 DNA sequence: TGTGCCACCAGCGGACGACAGTTCCTAGCCAAAAACATTCAGTACTTC.

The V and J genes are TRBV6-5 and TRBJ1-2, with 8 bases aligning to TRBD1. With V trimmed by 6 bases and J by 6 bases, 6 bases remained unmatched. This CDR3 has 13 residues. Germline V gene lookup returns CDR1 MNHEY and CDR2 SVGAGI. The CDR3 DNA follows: TGTGCCAGCAGCCTGGACAGGGAGAATGGCTACACCTTC. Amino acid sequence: CASSLDRENGYTF.

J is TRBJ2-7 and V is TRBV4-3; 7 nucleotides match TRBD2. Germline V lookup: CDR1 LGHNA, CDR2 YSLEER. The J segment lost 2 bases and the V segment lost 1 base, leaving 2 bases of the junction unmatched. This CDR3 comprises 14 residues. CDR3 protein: CASSQVAGTYEQYF. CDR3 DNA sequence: TGCGCCAGCAGCCAAGTAGCGGGTACCTACGAGCAGTACTTC.

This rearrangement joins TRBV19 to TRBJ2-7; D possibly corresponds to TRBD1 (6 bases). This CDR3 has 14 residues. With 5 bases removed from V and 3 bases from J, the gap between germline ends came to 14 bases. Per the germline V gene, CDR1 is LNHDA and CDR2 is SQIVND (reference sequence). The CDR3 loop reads CASSLQGQDYEQYF. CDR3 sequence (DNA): TGTGCCAGTAGTCTCCAGGGGCAAGACTACGAGCAGTACTTC.

The chain's CDR3 is CASSLWTGGTDTEAFF. In nucleotides, the CDR3 is TGTGCCAGCAGCCTATGGACAGGGGGCACGGACACTGAAGCTTTCTTT. This chain links TRBV3-1 (or the pseudogene TRBV3-2) with TRBJ1-1; 11 nucleotides agree with TRBD1. The V and J ends lost 4 bases and 3 bases, in that order; junction bases with no gene match: 7. Germline values: CDR1 LGHDT, CDR2 YNNKEL (reference sequence). This CDR3 is built from 16 residues.

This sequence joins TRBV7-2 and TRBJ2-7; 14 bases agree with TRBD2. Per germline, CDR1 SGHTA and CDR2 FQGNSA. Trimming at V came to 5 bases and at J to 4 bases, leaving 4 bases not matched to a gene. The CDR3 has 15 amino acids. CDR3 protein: CASSGRTSGRYEQYF. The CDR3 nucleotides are TGTGCCAGCAGCGGCAGGACTAGCGGGAGGTACGAGCAGTACTTC. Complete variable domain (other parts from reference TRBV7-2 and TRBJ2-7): GAGVSQSPSNKVTEKGKDVELRCDPISGHTALYWYRQSLGQGLEFLIYFQGNSAPDKSGLPSDRFSAERTGGSVSTLTIQRTQQEDSAVYLCASSGRTSGRYEQYFGPGTRLTVT.

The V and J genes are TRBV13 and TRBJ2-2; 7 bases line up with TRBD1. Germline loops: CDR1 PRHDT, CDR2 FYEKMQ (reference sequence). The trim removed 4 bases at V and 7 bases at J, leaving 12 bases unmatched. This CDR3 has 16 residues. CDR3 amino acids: CASSSRTGAWVGELFF. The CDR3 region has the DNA TGTGCCAGCAGCTCCCGGACAGGCGCCTGGGTCGGGGAGCTGTTTTTT.

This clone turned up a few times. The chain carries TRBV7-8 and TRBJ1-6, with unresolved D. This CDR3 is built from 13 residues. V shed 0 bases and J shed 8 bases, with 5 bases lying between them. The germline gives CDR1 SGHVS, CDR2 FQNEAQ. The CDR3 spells CASSLARYSPLHF. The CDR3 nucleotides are TGTGCCAGCAGCTTAGCGCGGTATTCACCCCTCCACTTT.

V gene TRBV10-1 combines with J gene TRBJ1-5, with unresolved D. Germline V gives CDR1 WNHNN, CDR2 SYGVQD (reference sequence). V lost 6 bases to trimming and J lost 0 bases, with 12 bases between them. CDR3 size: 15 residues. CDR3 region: CASRAGINSNQPQHF. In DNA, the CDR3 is TGCGCCAGCAGGGCCGGGATTAATAGCAATCAGCCCCAGCATTTT.

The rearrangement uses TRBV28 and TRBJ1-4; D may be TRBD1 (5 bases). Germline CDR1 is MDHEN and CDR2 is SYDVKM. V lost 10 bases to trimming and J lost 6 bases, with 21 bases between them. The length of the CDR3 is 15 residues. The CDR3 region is CAIHRTGLGDEKLFF. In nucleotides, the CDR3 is TGTGCCATTCACCGAACAGGTTTAGGAGATGAAAAACTGTTTTTT.

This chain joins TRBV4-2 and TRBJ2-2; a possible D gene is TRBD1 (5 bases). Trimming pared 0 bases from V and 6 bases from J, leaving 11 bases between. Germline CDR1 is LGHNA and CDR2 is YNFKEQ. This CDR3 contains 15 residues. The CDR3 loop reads CASSQEGEYPGELFF. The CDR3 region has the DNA TGTGCCAGCAGCCAAGAAGGGGAATACCCCGGGGAGCTGTTTTTT.

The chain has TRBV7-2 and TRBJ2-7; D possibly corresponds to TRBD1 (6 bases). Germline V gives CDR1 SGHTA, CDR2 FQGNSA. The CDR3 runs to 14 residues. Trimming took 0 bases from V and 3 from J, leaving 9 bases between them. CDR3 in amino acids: CASSLATGFYEQYF. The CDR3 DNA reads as TGTGCCAGCAGCTTAGCGACAGGATTCTACGAGCAGTACTTC.

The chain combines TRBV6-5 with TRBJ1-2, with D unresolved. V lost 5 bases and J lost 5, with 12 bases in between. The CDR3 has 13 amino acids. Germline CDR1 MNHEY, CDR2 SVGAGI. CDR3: CASSQTGKYGYTF. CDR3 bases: TGTGCCAGCAGTCAGACGGGGAAGTATGGCTACACCTTC.

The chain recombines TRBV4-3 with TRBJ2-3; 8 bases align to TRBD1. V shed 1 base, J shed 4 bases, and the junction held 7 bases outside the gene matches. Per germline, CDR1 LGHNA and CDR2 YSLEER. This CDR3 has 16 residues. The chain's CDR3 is CASSQARTGPPDTQYF. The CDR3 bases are TGCGCCAGCAGCCAAGCTAGGACAGGGCCGCCAGATACGCAGTATTTT.

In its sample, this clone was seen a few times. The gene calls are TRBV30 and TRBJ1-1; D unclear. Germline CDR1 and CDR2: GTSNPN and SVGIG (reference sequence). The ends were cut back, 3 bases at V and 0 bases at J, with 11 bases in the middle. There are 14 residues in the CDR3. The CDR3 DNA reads TGTGCCTGGAGCGTAGGAGGTATGAACACTGAAGCTTTCTTT. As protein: CAWSVGGMNTEAFF. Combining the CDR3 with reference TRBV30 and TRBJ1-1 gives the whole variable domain SQTIHQWPATLVQPVGSPLSLECTVEGTSNPNLYWYRQAAGRGLQLLFYSVGIGQISSEVPQNLSASRPQDRQFILSSKKLLLSDSGFYLCAWSVGGMNTEAFFGQGTRLTVV.

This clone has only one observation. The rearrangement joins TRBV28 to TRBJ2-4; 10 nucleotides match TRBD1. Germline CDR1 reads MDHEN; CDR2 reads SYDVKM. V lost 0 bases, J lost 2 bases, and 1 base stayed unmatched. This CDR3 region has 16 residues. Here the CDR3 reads CASSLWTGGTKNIQYF. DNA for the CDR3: TGTGCCAGCAGTTTATGGACAGGGGGCACCAAAAACATTCAGTACTTC.